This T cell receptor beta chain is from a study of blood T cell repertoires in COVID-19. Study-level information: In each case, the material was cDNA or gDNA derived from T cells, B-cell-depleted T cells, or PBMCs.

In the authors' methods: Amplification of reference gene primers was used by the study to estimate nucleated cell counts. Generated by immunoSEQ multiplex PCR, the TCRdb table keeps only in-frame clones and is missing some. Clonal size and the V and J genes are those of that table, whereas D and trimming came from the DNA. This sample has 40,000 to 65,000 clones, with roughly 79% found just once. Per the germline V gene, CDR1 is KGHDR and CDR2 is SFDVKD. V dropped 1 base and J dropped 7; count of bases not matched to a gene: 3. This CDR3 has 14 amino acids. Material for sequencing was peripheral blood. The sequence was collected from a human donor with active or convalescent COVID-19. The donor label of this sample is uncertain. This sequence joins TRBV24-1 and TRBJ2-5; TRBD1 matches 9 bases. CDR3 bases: TGTGCCACCAGTGATTTTACAGGGGGCGGGACCCAGTACTTC. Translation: CATSDFTGGGTQYF.